A selection of T cell receptor beta chains follows, all from one sample in a study of T cells in localized non-small cell lung cancer. Only in-frame clones appear in the TCRdb table, and some are missing; sequencing was by immunoSEQ multiplex PCR. The sample records 20,000 to 25,000 clones, less than 85% being singletons. The source material was peripheral blood, sampled before any cancer treatment. The receptors derive from a man between 40 and 70 years old with stage I lung adenocarcinoma. CDR3s include the opening cysteine and the closing phenylalanine or tryptophan. The D gene is left open where the match is weak. Only some rows state a clone size, as once, few, many or a class for expanded clones.

v_call	j_call	d_call	clone_size	cdr3_nt	cdr3_aa
TRBV6-6	TRBJ2-7	TRBD2	-	TGTGCCAGCAGTTACTTGCGGGGGGGCGCCTACGAGCAGTACTTC	CASSYLRGGAYEQYF
TRBV7-8	TRBJ2-3	TRBD1	-	TGTGCCAGCAGCCCCCGGGACAGGGGATCCACAGATACGCAGTATTTT	CASSPRDRGSTDTQYF
TRBV10-3	TRBJ2-1	TRBD2	-	TGTGCCACCGGACTAGGCGGACACAATGAGCAGTTCTTC	CATGLGGHNEQFF
TRBV4-3	TRBJ2-3	TRBD2	-	TGCGCCAGCAGCCAAGGACTAGCGGGGGGATTCTCCACAGATACGCAGTATTTT	CASSQGLAGGFSTDTQYF
TRBV19	TRBJ2-5	-	-	TGTGCCAGTAGTCTTGACTGGGAAGAGACCCAGTACTTC	CASSLDWEETQYF
TRBV29-1	TRBJ2-7	-	-	TGCAGCGTTGGGGGGGCAGGGAACTACGAGCAGTACTTC	CSVGGAGNYEQYF
TRBV6-5	TRBJ2-7	-	-	TGTGCCACCCGCCCTGGGGAGTTGAGGGAGCAGTACTTC	CATRPGELREQYF
TRBV11-2	TRBJ1-3	-	-	TGTGCCAGCAGCTTAGAGGCAGCTGGAAACACCATATATTTT	CASSLEAAGNTIYF
TRBV2	TRBJ1-3	-	-	TGTGCCAGCAGTGAAGGAGGCGGGGGGGACACCATATATTTT	CASSEGGGGDTIYF
TRBV7-2	TRBJ2-2	-	-	TGTGCCAGCAGCTTATTATCGGCGGGATCTACCGGGGAGCTGTTTTTT	CASSLLSAGSTGELFF
TRBV6-6	TRBJ1-1	-	-	TGTGCCAGCAGTTCGGGACCGAACACTGAAGCTTTCTTT	CASSSGPNTEAFF
TRBV7-2	TRBJ1-2	-	-	TGTGCCAGCAGCTTAGGCCAGGACTATGGCTACACCTTC	CASSLGQDYGYTF
TRBV9	TRBJ2-7	-	-	TGTGCCAGCAGCGTAGATTACAGGGACTCCTACGAGCAGTACTTC	CASSVDYRDSYEQYF
TRBV11-2	TRBJ2-3	TRBD2	-	TGTGCCAGCAGCCGGGGAGGGGACGGCACAGATACGCAGTATTTT	CASSRGGDGTDTQYF
TRBV6-5	TRBJ1-4	-	-	TGTGCCAGCAGTTTATATCCACCGGGAAAACTGTTTTTT	CASSLYPPGKLFF
TRBV2	TRBJ1-4	-	once	TGTGCCAGCAGTGAGGGGGAAGAGGAAAAACTGTTTTTT	CASSEGEEEKLFF
TRBV19	TRBJ2-2	TRBD2	once	TGTGCCAGTAGTATAGATCGGGAATGGACTAGCGCCACCGGGGAGCTGTTTTTT	CASSIDREWTSATGELFF
TRBV7-8	TRBJ1-1	TRBD1	once	TGTGCCAGCAGCGGAGTGTGGGACAGAGAAGCTTTCTTT	CASSGVWDREAFF
TRBV4-1	TRBJ1-1	-	-	TGCGCCAGCAGCCAGGGACTACTGCGGCCCTTAGGAAACACTGAAGCTTTCTTT	CASSQGLLRPLGNTEAFF
TRBV9	TRBJ2-5	-	-	TGTGCCAGCAGCGTAGAAGGAGGAAGTCCGTACTTC	CASSVEGGSPYF
TRBV2	TRBJ1-1	-	-	TGTGCCAGCAGTCGGGGTTTGAACACTGAAGCTTTCTTT	CASSRGLNTEAFF
TRBV19	TRBJ2-7	TRBD2	-	TGTGCCAGTATCCCCGGGGGGTGGACGAGAGAGCAGTACTTC	CASIPGGWTREQYF
TRBV6-6	TRBJ2-3	-	-	TGTGCCAGCAGTTACTCGTCCCCCAGGGGTTGGGATACGCAGTATTTT	CASSYSSPRGWDTQYF
TRBV5-8	TRBJ2-7	-	-	TGTGCCAGCAGCCAGCAGGTGGGCAGGGGCTACGAGCAGTACTTC	CASSQQVGRGYEQYF
TRBV27	TRBJ2-7	-	-	TGTGCCAGCAGATCCGGGCCCCGCGGCGAGCAGTACTTC	CASRSGPRGEQYF
TRBV7-8	TRBJ1-1	-	-	TGTGCCAGCAGCTCAAAGAAGGGAGGTAGCGGGGTCGGGAACACTGAAGCTTTCTTT	CASSSKKGGSGVGNTEAFF
TRBV6-1	TRBJ2-2	-	-	TGTGCCAGCAATGCGGACTTCACCGGGGAGCTGTTTTTT	CASNADFTGELFF
TRBV5-1	TRBJ2-4	-	-	TGCGCCAGCAGCTTTGGGTCCACCCTAAACATTCAGTACTTC	CASSFGSTLNIQYF
TRBV7-8	TRBJ1-1	-	-	TGTGCCAGCAGCTTAGAACCAGTGGGGACTGAAGCTTTCTTT	CASSLEPVGTEAFF
TRBV28	TRBJ1-5	-	-	TGTGCCAGCAGTGCGGGCCTTCATCAGCCCCAGCATTTT	CASSAGLHQPQHF
TRBV29-1	TRBJ1-2	-	-	TGCAGCGTTGGGGGTGATGGCTACACCTTC	CSVGGDGYTF
TRBV5-1	TRBJ1-2	TRBD1	-	TGCGCCAGCAGCTCAAAGTCCCGGGACAGGGAACAAAGCTATGGCTACACCTTC	CASSSKSRDREQSYGYTF
TRBV7-6	TRBJ2-2	TRBD1	-	TGTGCCAGCAGCACCCCACAGGGGACCGGGGAGCTGTTTTTT	CASSTPQGTGELFF
TRBV5-6	TRBJ2-7	-	-	TGTGCCAGCAGGCGGGACACCTACGAGCAGTACTTC	CASRRDTYEQYF
TRBV5-5	TRBJ1-5	-	-	TGTGCCAGCAGCTTGGAAGAGGAGCTGGGCAATCAGCCCCAGCATTTT	CASSLEEELGNQPQHF
TRBV7-2	TRBJ2-4	-	-	TGTGCCAGCAGCTTACGGGGACTCGGAGCCAAAAACATTCAGTACTTC	CASSLRGLGAKNIQYF
TRBV4-1	TRBJ2-7	TRBD2	-	TGCGCCAGCAGCCAAATGGGACTAGCGCGCTACGAGCAGTACTTC	CASSQMGLARYEQYF
TRBV11-3	TRBJ1-3	-	-	TGTGCCAGCAGCTTAGGCGGTAACTCTGGAAACACCATATATTTT	CASSLGGNSGNTIYF
TRBV10-3	TRBJ2-7	-	-	TGTGCCATCAAGGGGGGGATGGAGCAGTACTTC	CAIKGGMEQYF
TRBV7-2	TRBJ2-1	-	-	TGTGCCAGCAGCCCTGACTTAACGAGTAGCTCCTACAATGAGCAGTTCTTC	CASSPDLTSSSYNEQFF
TRBV21-1	TRBJ1-2	-	-	TGTGCCAGCAGCAAAGAGGGGAGAGATTATGGCTACACCTTC	CASSKEGRDYGYTF
TRBV9	TRBJ2-1	TRBD2	few	TGTGCCAGCAGCGGGTTAGCGGGGGCGACCTACAATGAGCAGTTCTTC	CASSGLAGATYNEQFF
TRBV18	TRBJ2-7	TRBD1	-	TGTGCCAGCTCGCGCCCCGGGACAGGGGGTGAGGAGCAGTACTTC	CASSRPGTGGEEQYF
TRBV7-9	TRBJ2-2	-	once	TGTGCCAGCAGCTTGTATGTGGCCGGGGAGCTGTTTTTT	CASSLYVAGELFF
TRBV6-6	TRBJ2-1	TRBD2	-	TGTGCCAGCAGGCGCCTAGCGGGAGCCTACAATGAGCAGTTCTTC	CASRRLAGAYNEQFF
TRBV28	TRBJ2-2	-	-	TGTGCCAGCAGCCGCCCGGGAGACGCGGCCGGGGAGCTGTTTTTT	CASSRPGDAAGELFF
TRBV19	TRBJ1-1	TRBD1	-	TGTGCCAGAGGGGACAGGGTTAGTCTGTCGCCTTCCAAGAACACTGAAGCTTTCTTT	CARGDRVSLSPSKNTEAFF
TRBV19	TRBJ2-3	-	once	TGTGCCAGTAGTATAGGACTAGTTGTGACAGATACGCAGTATTTT	CASSIGLVVTDTQYF
TRBV4-3	TRBJ1-1	-	-	TGCGCCAGCAGCCAAGACCTGACAAACACTGAAGCTTTCTTT	CASSQDLTNTEAFF
TRBV6-6	TRBJ2-1	TRBD2	-	TGTGCCAGCAGTTCACAGGCGGGAGTAGGTAATGAGCAGTTCTTC	CASSSQAGVGNEQFF